This T cell receptor beta chain was captured by sequencing in a study of T cell responses to AZD1222 COVID-19 vaccine (dated by TCRdb to 2020 to 2022). About the investigation overall: AZD1222 recipients whose second dose came at about 4 weeks and those whose second dose came at about 12 weeks were combined into one group, since spike-specific TCR depth and breadth did not differ between the two schedules. A total of about 250 trial participants underwent TCR sequencing, of whom about 200 had received two doses of AZD1222 and around 26 had received two doses of the MenACWY control vaccine. Trial participants were enrolled by age into 18-55, 56-69 and 70-plus year subgroups, with roughly 150, 30 and 60 TCR-sequenced participants respectively.

Details on this clone: This receptor's antigen is unknown. No much larger clone is present one base from it, and per-base qualities are unavailable.

This specimen's time point label, per the study, means: baseline before first vaccination. Samples from vaccinated people were obtained from the UK trials COV001 and COV002, which included a single-blind randomized controlled phase 2/3 trial of AZD1222 (ChAdOx1 nCoV-19) in healthy adults. For TCRbeta chain sequencing, PBMC samples from trial participants were taken at day 0 and at day 28 after the second dose. The CDR3 regions of human TCRbeta chains were analyzed by immunosequencing. On the authors' methods: Repertoire TCRs were checked for matches against a reference library of SARS-CoV-2-specific TCRs that had been generated using the MIRA antigen-specificity platform. Breadth was defined as the fraction of unique TCRs that were SARS-CoV-2-associated. Depth was defined as the fraction of total T cells that were SARS-CoV-2-associated. Using the MIRA data, every spike-specific TCR was mapped to the spike region that the TCR reacted to and assigned to either a CD4 or a CD8 class. Log10-transformed breadth and depth values were compared by one-way ANOVA with Sidak's multiple comparisons tests. Imported from immuneACCESS, the table was reduced by TCRdb to in-frame sequences with V and J called. These copies leave out some clones; in studies compared against another copy, an unresolved V gene accounts for under half, and the cause of the remainder is not known. V, J and clone size reflect that table, while D and trimming were determined from the DNA. Within this sample are roughly 100,000 clones, with roughly 90% of them counted one time only. The ten largest clonotypes hold about 14% of the sample.

Overall study results and their limits: Because no samples from the day 14 peak response were available, repertoires could be characterized only after the peak T cell response. Most participants were white British and females outnumbered males, and the authors suggested that clonal diversity may have been underestimated. Nearly half of unique spike-specific TCRs reportedly recognized epitopes outside regions mutated in the B.1.351 and B.1.1.7 variants. In the small 56-69-year group, the increase in depth fell short of significance, most likely because of low power. Vaccine-associated CD4 TCRs spanned the whole spike protein, with dominant responses in regions 160-218 and 743-854. Only a handful of AZD1222 recipients were SARS-CoV-2 seropositive at baseline, limiting conclusions about previously exposed vaccinees. After two AZD1222 doses, spike-specific TCR breadth and depth were significantly higher than at day 0 and than in MenACWY recipients.

Including cysteine and phenylalanine, the CDR3 has 14 amino acids. Of the read, only the CDR3 DNA is kept; its 42 bases are in frame from base 1. Relative to germline, V is 3 bases shorter and J is 1 base shorter, with 7 bases between their ends. CDR1 and CDR2, looked up from the germline V gene (reference sequence), are SEHNR and FQNEAQ. The chain joins TRBV7-9 to TRBJ2-1; TRBD1 might be the D gene, on 6 matching bases. The TCR sequence derives from an adult in good health. The sample was peripheral blood, taken on day 0 of AZD1222 vaccination. The base sequence is TGTGCCAGCAGCTTTAGGGGGTCCTACAATGAGCAGTTCTTC. This sequence encodes CASSFRGSYNEQFF.